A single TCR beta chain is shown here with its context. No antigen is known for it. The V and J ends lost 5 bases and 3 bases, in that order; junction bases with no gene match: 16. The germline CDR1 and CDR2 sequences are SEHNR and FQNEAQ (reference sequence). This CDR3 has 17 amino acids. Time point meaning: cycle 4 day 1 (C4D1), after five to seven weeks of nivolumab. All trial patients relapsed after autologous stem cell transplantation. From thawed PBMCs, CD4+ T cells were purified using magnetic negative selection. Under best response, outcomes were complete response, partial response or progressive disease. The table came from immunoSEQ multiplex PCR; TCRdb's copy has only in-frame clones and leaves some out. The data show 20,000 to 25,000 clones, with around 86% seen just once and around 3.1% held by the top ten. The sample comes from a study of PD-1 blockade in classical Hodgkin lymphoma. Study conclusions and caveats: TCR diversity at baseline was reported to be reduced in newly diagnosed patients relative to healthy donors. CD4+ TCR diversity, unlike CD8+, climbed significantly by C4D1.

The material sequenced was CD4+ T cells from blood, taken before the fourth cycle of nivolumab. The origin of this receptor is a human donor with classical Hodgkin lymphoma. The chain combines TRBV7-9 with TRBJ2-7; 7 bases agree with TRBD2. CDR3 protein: CASSPTLPGLSFYEQYF. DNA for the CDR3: TGTGCCAGCAGCCCCACTCTCCCGGGACTATCATTCTACGAGCAGTACTTC.